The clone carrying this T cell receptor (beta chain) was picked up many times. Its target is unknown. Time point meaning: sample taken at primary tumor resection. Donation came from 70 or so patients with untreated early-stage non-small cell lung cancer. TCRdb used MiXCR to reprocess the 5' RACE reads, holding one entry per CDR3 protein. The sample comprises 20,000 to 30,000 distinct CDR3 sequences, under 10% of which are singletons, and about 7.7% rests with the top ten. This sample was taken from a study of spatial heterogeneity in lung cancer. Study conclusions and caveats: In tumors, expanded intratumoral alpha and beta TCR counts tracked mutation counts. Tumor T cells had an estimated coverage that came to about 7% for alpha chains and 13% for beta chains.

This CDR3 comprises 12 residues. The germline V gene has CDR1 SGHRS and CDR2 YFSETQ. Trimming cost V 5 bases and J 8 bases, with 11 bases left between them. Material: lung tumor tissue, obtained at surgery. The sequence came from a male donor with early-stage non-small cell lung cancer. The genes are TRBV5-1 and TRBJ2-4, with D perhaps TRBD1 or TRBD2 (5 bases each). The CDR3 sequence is CASSPGADIQYF. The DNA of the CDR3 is TGCGCCAGCAGTCCCGGGGCGGACATTCAGTACTTC.